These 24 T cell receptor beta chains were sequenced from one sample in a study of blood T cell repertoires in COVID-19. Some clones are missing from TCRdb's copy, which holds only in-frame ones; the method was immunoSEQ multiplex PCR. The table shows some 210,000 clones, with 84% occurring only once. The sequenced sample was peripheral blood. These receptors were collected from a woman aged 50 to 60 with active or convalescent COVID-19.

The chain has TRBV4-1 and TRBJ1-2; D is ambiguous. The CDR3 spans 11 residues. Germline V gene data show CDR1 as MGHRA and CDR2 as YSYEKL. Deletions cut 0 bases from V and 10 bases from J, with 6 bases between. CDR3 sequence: CASSQETDYTF. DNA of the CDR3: TGCGCCAGCAGCCAAGAAACAGACTACACCTTC.

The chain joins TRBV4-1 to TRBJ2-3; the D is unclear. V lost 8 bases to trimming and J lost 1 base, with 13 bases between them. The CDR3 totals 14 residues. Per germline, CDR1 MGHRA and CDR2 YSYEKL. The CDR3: CASALRLGTDTQYF. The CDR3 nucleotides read TGCGCCAGCGCTTTGAGACTGGGCACAGATACGCAGTATTTT.

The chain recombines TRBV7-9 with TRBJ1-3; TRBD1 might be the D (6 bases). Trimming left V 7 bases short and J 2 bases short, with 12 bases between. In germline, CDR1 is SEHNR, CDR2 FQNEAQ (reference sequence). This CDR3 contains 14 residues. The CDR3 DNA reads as TGTGCCAGCACCCTGGGGGGGCCTGGAAACACCATATATTTT. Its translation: CASTLGGPGNTIYF.

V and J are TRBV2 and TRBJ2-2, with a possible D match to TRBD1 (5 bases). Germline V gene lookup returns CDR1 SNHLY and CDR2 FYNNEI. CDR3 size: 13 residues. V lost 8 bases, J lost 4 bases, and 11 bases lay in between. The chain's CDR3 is CASLDTTTGELFF. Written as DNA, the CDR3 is TGTGCCAGCCTGGACACCACCACCGGGGAGCTGTTTTTT.

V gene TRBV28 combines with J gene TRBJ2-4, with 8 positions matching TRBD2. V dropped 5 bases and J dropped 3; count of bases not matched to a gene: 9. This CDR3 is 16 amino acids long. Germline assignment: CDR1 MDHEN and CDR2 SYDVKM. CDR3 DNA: TGTGCCAGCAGTCCGGGGACTAGAAAGGACAAAAACATTCAGTACTTC. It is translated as CASSPGTRKDKNIQYF. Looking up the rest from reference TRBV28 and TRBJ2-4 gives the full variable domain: DVKVTQSSRYLVKRTGEKVFLECVQDMDHENMFWYRQDPGLGLRLIYFSYDVKMKEKGDIPEGYSVSREKKERFSLILESASTNQTSMYLCASSPGTRKDKNIQYFGAGTRLSVL.

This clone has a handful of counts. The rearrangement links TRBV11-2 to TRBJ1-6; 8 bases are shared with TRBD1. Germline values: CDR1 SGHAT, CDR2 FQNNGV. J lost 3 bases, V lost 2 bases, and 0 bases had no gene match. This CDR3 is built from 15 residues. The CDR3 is CASSLTGGYNSPLHF. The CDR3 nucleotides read TGTGCCAGCAGCTTAACAGGGGGCTATAATTCACCCCTCCACTTT.

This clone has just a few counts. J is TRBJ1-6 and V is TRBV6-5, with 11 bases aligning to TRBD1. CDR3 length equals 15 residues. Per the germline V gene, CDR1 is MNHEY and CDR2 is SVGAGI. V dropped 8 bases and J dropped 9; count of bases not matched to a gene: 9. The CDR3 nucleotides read TGTGCCAGCGGCTTATCCGGGACAGGGGGTTCACCCCTCCACTTT. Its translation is CASGLSGTGGSPLHF.

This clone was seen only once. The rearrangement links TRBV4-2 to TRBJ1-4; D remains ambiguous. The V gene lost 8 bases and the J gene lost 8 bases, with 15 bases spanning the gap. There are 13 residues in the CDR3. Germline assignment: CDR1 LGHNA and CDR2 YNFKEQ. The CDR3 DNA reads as TGTGCCAGCCCTCTACCGGGTGGGGAAAAACTGTTTTTT. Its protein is CASPLPGGEKLFF.

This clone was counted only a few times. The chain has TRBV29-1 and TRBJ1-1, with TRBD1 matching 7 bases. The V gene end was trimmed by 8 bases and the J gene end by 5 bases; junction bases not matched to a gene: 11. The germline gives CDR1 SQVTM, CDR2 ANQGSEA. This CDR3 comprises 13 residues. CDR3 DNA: TGCAGCTATGTACAGGGGCCGGGAACTGAAGCTTTCTTT. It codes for CSYVQGPGTEAFF.

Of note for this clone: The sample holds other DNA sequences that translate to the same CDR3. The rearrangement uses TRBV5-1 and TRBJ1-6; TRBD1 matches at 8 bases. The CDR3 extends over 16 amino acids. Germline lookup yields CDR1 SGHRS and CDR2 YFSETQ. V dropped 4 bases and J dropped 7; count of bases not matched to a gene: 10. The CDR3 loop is CASSPGLGQGNSPLHF. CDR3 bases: TGCGCCAGCAGCCCAGGCCTTGGACAGGGAAATTCACCCCTCCACTTT.

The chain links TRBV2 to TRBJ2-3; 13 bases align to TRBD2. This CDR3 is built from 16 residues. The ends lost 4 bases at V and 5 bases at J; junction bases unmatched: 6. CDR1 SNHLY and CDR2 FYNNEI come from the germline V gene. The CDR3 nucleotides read TGTGCCAGCAGTGTACTAGCGGGAGGGCCCGGAGATACGCAGTATTTT. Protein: CASSVLAGGPGDTQYF.

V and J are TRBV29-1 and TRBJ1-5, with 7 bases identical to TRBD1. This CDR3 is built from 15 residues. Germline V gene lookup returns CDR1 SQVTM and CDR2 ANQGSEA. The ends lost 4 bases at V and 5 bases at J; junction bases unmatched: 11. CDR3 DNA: TGCAGCGTTGTACAGGGGTCGCCAGGCGATCAGCCCCAGCATTTT. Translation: CSVVQGSPGDQPQHF.

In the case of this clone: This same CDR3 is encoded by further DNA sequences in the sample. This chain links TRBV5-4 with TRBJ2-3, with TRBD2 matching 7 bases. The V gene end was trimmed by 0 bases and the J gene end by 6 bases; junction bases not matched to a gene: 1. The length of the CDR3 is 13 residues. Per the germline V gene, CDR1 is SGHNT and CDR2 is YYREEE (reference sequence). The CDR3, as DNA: TGTGCCAGCAGCTTGGTCGGGGGGGATACGCAGTATTTT. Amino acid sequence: CASSLVGGDTQYF.

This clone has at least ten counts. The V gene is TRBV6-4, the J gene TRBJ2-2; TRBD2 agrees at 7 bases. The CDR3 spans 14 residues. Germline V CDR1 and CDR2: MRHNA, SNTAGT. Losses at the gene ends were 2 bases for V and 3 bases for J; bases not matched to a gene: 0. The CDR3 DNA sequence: TGTGCCAGCAGTGACCGGGGGGACACCGGGGAGCTGTTTTTT. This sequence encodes CASSDRGDTGELFF.

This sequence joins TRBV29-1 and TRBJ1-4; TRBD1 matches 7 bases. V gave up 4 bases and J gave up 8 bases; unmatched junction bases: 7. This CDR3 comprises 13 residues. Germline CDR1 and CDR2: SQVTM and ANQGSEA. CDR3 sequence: CSVGADRPEKLFF. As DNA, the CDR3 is TGCAGCGTTGGAGCGGACAGGCCGGAAAAACTGTTTTTT.

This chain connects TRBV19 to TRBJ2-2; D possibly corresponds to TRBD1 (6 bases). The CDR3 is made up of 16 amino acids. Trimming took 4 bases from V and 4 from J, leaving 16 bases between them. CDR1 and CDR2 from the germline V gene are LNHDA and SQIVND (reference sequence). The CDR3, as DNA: TGTGCCAGTAGTACCCTTAGTGGGGGCGGCACCGGGGAGCTGTTTTTT. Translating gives CASSTLSGGGTGELFF. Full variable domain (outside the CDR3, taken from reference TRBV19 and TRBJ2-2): DGGITQSPKYLFRKEGQNVTLSCEQNLNHDAMYWYRQDPGQGLRLIYYSQIVNDFQKGDIAEGYSVSREKKESFPLTVTSAQKNPTAFYLCASSTLSGGGTGELFFGEGSRLTVL.

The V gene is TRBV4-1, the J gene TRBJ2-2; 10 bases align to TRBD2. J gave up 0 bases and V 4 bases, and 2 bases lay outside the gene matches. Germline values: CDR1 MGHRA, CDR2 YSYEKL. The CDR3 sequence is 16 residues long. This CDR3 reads CASSLSGGPNTGELFF. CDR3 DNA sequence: TGCGCCAGCAGCCTTAGCGGGGGGCCGAACACCGGGGAGCTGTTTTTT.

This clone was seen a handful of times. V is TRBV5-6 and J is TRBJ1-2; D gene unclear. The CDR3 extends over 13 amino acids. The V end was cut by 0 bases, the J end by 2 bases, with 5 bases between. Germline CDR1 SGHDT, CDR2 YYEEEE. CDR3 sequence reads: CASSLEQNYGYTF. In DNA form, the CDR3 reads TGTGCCAGCAGCTTGGAACAGAACTATGGCTACACCTTC.

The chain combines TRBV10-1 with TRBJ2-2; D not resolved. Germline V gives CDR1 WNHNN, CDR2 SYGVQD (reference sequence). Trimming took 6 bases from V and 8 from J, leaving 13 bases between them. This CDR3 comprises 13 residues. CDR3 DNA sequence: TGCGCCAGCAGCAACCCTACTCAAGGGGAGCTGTTTTTT. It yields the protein CASSNPTQGELFF.

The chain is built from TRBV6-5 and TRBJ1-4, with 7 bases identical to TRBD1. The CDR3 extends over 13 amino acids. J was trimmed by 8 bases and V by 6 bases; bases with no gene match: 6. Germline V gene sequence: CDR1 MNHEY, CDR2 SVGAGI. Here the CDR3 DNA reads TGTGCCAGCAGCCGACAGGGTACGGAAAAACTGTTTTTT. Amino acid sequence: CASSRQGTEKLFF.

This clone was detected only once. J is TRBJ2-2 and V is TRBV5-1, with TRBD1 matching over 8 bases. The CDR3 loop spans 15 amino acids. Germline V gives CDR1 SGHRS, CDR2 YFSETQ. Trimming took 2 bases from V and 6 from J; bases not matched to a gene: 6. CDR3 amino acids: CASSFGQGRSGELFF. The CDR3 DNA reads TGCGCCAGCAGCTTTGGACAGGGAAGGTCCGGGGAGCTGTTTTTT.

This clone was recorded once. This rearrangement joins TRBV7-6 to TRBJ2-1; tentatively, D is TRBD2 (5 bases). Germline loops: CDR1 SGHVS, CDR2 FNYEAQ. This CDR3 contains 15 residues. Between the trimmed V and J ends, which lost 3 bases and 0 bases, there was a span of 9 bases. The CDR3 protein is CASSFRSGSYNEQFF. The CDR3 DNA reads TGTGCCAGCAGCTTTAGGAGCGGCTCCTACAATGAGCAGTTCTTC.

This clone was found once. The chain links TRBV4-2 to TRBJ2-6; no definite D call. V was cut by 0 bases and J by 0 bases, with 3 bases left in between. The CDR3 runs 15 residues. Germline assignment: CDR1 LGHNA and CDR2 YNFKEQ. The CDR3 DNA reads TGTGCCAGCAGCCAAGATAGCTCTGGGGCCAACGTCCTGACTTTC. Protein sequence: CASSQDSSGANVLTF.

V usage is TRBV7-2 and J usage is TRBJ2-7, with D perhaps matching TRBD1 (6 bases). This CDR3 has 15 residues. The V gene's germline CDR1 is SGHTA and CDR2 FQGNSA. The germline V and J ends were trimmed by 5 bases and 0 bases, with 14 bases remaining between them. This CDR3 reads CASSIRDTSSYEQYF. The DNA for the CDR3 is TGTGCCAGCAGCATACGGGACACGAGCTCCTACGAGCAGTACTTC.